The T cell receptor beta chain under discussion was sequenced for a study of blood T cells in healthy people across ages. The use of a sample-barcoded 5' primer and a J-beta primer mix characterized a second PCR of 7 to 11 cycles. MiXCR, applied by TCRdb to the 5' RACE reads, yields one record per CDR3 protein. Here the sample spans about 640,000 distinct CDR3 sequences, roughly 53% being singletons. Regarding this clonotype: Its antigen is as yet unknown.

The study, taken as a whole, reports: Across the age range, TCR beta diversity per million T cells fell in a roughly linear way.

V lost 7 bases and J lost 3; bases outside the gene matches: 5. CDR3 length equals 16 residues. CDR1 and CDR2 (germline): SNHLY, FYNNEI. This sequence was found in a man aged 55 to 70 in good health. The chain has TRBV2 and TRBJ2-4; 14 bases fit TRBD2. Sequenced sample: blood. The CDR3 region has the DNA TGTGCCAGCAACCGGACTAGCGGGGGGAGCAAAAACATTCAGTACTTC. Translated: CASNRTSGGSKNIQYF.